The entry that follows covers one TCR beta chain sequence. Antigen specificity is unknown. The entry originates in a study of regulatory T cells in long-lasting Graves disease. Across the whole study: Antithyroid drugs had been taken by newly diagnosed Graves' patients for under 3 months.

With iRepertoire HTBI primers and Arm-PCR of CDR3 regions, TCR beta libraries were built. A single record per CDR3 protein comes from TCRdb applying MiXCR to the multiplex PCR reads. Here the sample spans fewer than 550,000 distinct CDR3 sequences, about 15% being singletons. Germline values: CDR1 MNHEY, CDR2 SMNVEV (reference sequence). This CDR3 is 15 amino acids long. V was clipped by 5 bases and J by 3 bases; unmatched bases: 4. Study-wide points: Persistent patients had a count of shared public clonotypes (approximately 3,000) that exceeded that of new patients (about 970).

The time point: newly diagnosed GD, antithyroid drugs for less than 3 months. PBMC-derived RNA was used for the TCR library. The data were also submitted as part of a second study, on T cells in Graves' hyperthyroidism and ophthalmopathy.

The rearrangement links TRBV27 to TRBJ1-5; 10 nucleotides match TRBD1. The sample consisted of peripheral blood mononuclear cells (PBMCs), taken at new diagnosis, from a patient treated with antithyroid drugs. This TCR derives from a woman younger than 35 with Graves disease. In DNA, the CDR3 is TGTGCCAGCAGTCGGACAGGGGGTCTCAATCAGCCCCAGCATTTT. Protein product: CASSRTGGLNQPQHF.